Shown below are 25 T cell receptor beta chains from a single sample sequenced in a study of OX40 agonist ivuxolimab in advanced cancers. Sequencing was performed with immunoSEQ multiplex PCR; in TCRdb, only in-frame clones are kept and a portion is missing. The sample records tens of thousands of clones, 70% to 90% being singletons. The specimen was CD4+ or CD8+ T cells sorted from blood, collected in a trial of the OX40 agonist ivuxolimab. All receptors come from an adult with an advanced solid tumor such as melanoma, head and neck, liver or kidney cancer.

The V and J genes are TRBV4-3 and TRBJ2-1; 8 nucleotides align to TRBD1. J was trimmed by 9 bases and V by 0 bases; bases with no gene match: 7. CDR1 is LGHNA, CDR2 YSLEER, per germline. The CDR3 is 15 residues long. The CDR3 is CASSQDTGGHGEQFF. The CDR3 DNA sequence: TGCGCCAGCAGCCAAGATACAGGGGGGCATGGTGAGCAGTTCTTC.

This rearrangement joins TRBV9 to TRBJ2-3; 11 nucleotides line up with TRBD2. Losses at the gene ends were 4 bases for V and 4 bases for J; bases not matched to a gene: 11. Germline V gene lookup returns CDR1 SGDLS and CDR2 YYNGEE. This CDR3 comprises 17 residues. The CDR3 loop is CASSPYSGGAPADTQYF. The DNA of the CDR3 is TGTGCCAGCAGCCCGTATAGCGGGGGGGCCCCCGCAGATACGCAGTATTTT.

The chain joins TRBV6-7 to TRBJ1-6; tentatively, D is TRBD1 (5 bases). TRBV6-7 is sorted into the ORF group, with uncertain function. The length of the CDR3 is 18 residues. V lost 7 bases to trimming and J lost 0 bases, with 19 bases between them. The CDR3 loop reads CASKYPTGGGSYNSPLHF. The CDR3 nucleotides read TGTGCCAGCAAGTATCCTACTGGGGGGGGCTCCTATAATTCACCCCTCCACTTT.

V and J are TRBV4-1 and TRBJ1-2, with no clear D. This CDR3 is 15 amino acids long. V lost 1 base to trimming and J lost 4 bases, with 13 bases between them. CDR1 and CDR2 from the germline V gene are MGHRA and YSYEKL. CDR3 amino acids: CASSQGAGSIYGYTF. CDR3 nucleotide sequence: TGCGCCAGCAGCCAAGGGGCCGGAAGTATCTATGGCTACACCTTC.

The chain employs TRBV19 and TRBJ1-5; possible D gene TRBD1, 5 bases. Germline V gene data show CDR1 as LNHDA and CDR2 as SQIVND (reference sequence). The CDR3 consists of 15 residues. Trimming left V 5 bases short and J 1 base short, with 12 bases between. CDR3 coding DNA: TGTGCCAGTAGTCCCTCGGACACAAGCAATCAGCCCCAGCATTTT. This translates into CASSPSDTSNQPQHF.

The chain couples TRBV7-3 to TRBJ2-3, with a weak D call TRBD1 (6 bases). This CDR3 has 13 residues. Germline values: CDR1 SGHTA, CDR2 FQGTGA. Trimming took 4 bases from V and 6 from J, leaving 11 bases between them. DNA of the CDR3: TGTGCCAGCAGCTCCGGACAGACTGATACGCAGTATTTT. Amino acid sequence: CASSSGQTDTQYF.

The chain has TRBV27 and TRBJ2-1; TRBD1 is a possible D gene (5 bases). Per the germline V gene, CDR1 is MNHEY and CDR2 is SMNVEV (reference sequence). This CDR3 spans 12 amino acids. V was shortened by 8 bases and J by 4 bases, with 9 bases between the two germline ends. The CDR3 is CASRAGYNEQFF. The CDR3 bases are TGTGCCAGCCGGGCAGGGTACAATGAGCAGTTCTTC.

The chain uses TRBV7-2 and TRBJ2-1; D remains ambiguous. Trimming took off 1 base at V and 5 bases at J, with 3 bases between the two ends. The CDR3 length is 12 residues. The germline gives CDR1 SGHTA, CDR2 FQGNSA. The CDR3 region is CASSLGNNEQFF. CDR3 sequence (DNA): TGTGCCAGCAGCTTAGGAAACAATGAGCAGTTCTTC. The variable domain in full, with the rest retrieved from reference TRBV7-2 and TRBJ2-1, is GAGVSQSPSNKVTEKGKDVELRCDPISGHTALYWYRQSLGQGLEFLIYFQGNSAPDKSGLPSDRFSAERTGGSVSTLTIQRTQQEDSAVYLCASSLGNNEQFFGPGTRLTVL.

This clone was counted between two and nine times. The chain has TRBV5-6 and TRBJ1-3, with a weak D call TRBD1 (5 bases). The CDR3 is 14 amino acids. CDR1 SGHDT and CDR2 YYEEEE come from the germline V gene. With 1 base removed from V and 2 bases from J, the gap between germline ends came to 7 bases. CDR3: CASSLWGTGNTIYF. Here the CDR3 DNA reads TGTGCCAGCAGCTTGTGGGGGACTGGAAACACCATATATTTT. Filled out from reference TRBV5-6 and TRBJ1-3, the complete variable domain reads DAGVTQSPTHLIKTRGQQVTLRCSPKSGHDTVSWYQQALGQGPQFIFQYYEEEERQRGNFPDRFSGHQFPNYSSELNVNALLLGDSALYLCASSLWGTGNTIYFGEGSWLTVV.

The rearrangement joins TRBV5-4 to TRBJ2-2; D not resolved. Per germline, CDR1 SGHNT and CDR2 YYREEE (reference sequence). V gave up 7 bases and J gave up 6 bases, with 10 bases separating them. The CDR3 totals 12 residues. The CDR3 reads CASHYEAGELFF. CDR3 coding DNA: TGTGCCAGCCATTACGAGGCCGGGGAGCTGTTTTTT.

DNA for the CDR3: TGTGCCAGCAGTTTAGGGGGGGGCCCTTATAATTCACCCCTCCACTTT. This encodes CASSLGGGPYNSPLHF. The chain combines TRBV27 with TRBJ1-6, with D perhaps TRBD1 (6 bases). Germline-derived CDR1 and CDR2 are MNHEY and SMNVEV (reference sequence). V dropped 2 bases and J dropped 4 bases, with 12 bases sitting between them. The CDR3 consists of 16 residues.

The chain links TRBV13 to TRBJ2-3; 11 bases align to TRBD2. The germline V gene encodes CDR1 PRHDT and CDR2 FYEKMQ (reference sequence). The CDR3 covers 16 residues. The V and J ends lost 4 bases and 4 bases, in that order; junction bases with no gene match: 7. The CDR3 sequence is CASSSLLAGGADTQYF. Here the CDR3 DNA reads TGTGCCAGCAGCTCCCTGCTAGCGGGGGGAGCAGATACGCAGTATTTT.

This chain connects TRBV7-9 to TRBJ2-2; D ambiguous. The V end was cut by 5 bases, the J end by 7 bases, with 8 bases between. The CDR3 spans 12 residues. The germline V gene encodes CDR1 SEHNR and CDR2 FQNEAQ (reference sequence). The CDR3 bases are TGTGCCAGCAGCCCGACGAACGGGGAGCTGTTTTTT. Translated, it gives CASSPTNGELFF.

The table lists this clone with a count of one. The rearrangement links TRBV6-5 to TRBJ1-2; TRBD1 aligns across 9 bases. Looked up from germline, CDR1 is MNHEY and CDR2 is SVGAGI. The CDR3 spans 15 residues. J lost 8 bases, V lost 6 bases, and 13 bases had no gene match. CDR3 DNA sequence: TGTGCCAGCAGAGCCGGTACAGGGGGCGTGGGAGGCTACACCTTC. Translated, it gives CASRAGTGGVGGYTF.

The rearrangement uses TRBV7-2 and TRBJ1-2; D gene ambiguous. Germline V CDR1 and CDR2: SGHTA, FQGNSA. This CDR3 has 12 amino acids. Trimming cost V 5 bases and J 1 base, with 5 bases left between them. The CDR3 sequence is CASSPDNYGYTF. The CDR3 DNA sequence: TGTGCCAGCAGCCCCGATAACTATGGCTACACCTTC.

This chain joins TRBV28 and TRBJ1-5; 9 nucleotides line up with TRBD1. Trimming at V came to 2 bases and at J to 6 bases, leaving 5 bases not matched to a gene. The CDR3 length is 15 residues. Germline lookup yields CDR1 MDHEN and CDR2 SYDVKM. The CDR3 DNA sequence: TGTGCCAGCAGTTTAAGGGACAGGGATTTTCAGCCCCAGCATTTT. This sequence encodes CASSLRDRDFQPQHF.

The chain links TRBV5-4 to TRBJ2-5, with 7 bases matching TRBD1. V lost 4 bases to trimming and J lost 3 bases; unmatched junction nucleotides: 15. Germline loops: CDR1 SGHNT, CDR2 YYREEE (reference sequence). The CDR3 is 17 residues long. CDR3 nucleotide sequence: TGTGCCAGCAGCCAAATCCCGACAGGGTACGACAAAGAGACCCAGTACTTC. The encoded protein is CASSQIPTGYDKETQYF.

The chain combines TRBV21-1 with TRBJ2-7. TRBV21-1 is given as a pseudogene. The CDR3 runs to 14 residues. CDR3 residues: CASSVRDGSYEQYF. CDR3 nucleotide sequence: TGTGCCAGCAGCGTCCGGGACGGCTCCTACGAGCAGTACTTC.

This chain joins TRBV4-3 and TRBJ1-1, with no clear D. Trimming stripped 0 bases from V and 1 base from J, with 15 bases between. CDR1 and CDR2 from the germline V gene are LGHNA and YSLEER. The CDR3 runs to 17 residues. The CDR3 region has the DNA TGCGCCAGCAGCCAAGATTTAGGGAGAGCAGGGAACACTGAAGCTTTCTTT. It yields the protein CASSQDLGRAGNTEAFF.

The CDR3 nucleotides are TGTGCCAGCAGTCGCGGGATCACCGGGGAGCAGTACTTC. Translated: CASSRGITGEQYF. The chain joins TRBV27 to TRBJ2-7, with a tentative D call TRBD2 (6 bases). Per germline, CDR1 MNHEY and CDR2 SMNVEV (reference sequence). The CDR3 totals 13 residues. The ends were cut back, 5 bases at V and 7 bases at J, with 15 bases in the middle.

A remark on this clone: This sample also contains other DNA sequences that code for the same CDR3. V gene TRBV28 combines with J gene TRBJ2-5, with unresolved D. The CDR3 extends over 11 amino acids. V lost 2 bases, J lost 4 bases, and 2 bases lay in between. The germline gives CDR1 MDHEN, CDR2 SYDVKM. The DNA for the CDR3 is TGTGCCAGCAGTTTACGAGAGACCCAGTACTTC. The encoded protein is CASSLRETQYF. The complete variable domain, with remaining parts taken from reference TRBV28 and TRBJ2-5, reads DVKVTQSSRYLVKRTGEKVFLECVQDMDHENMFWYRQDPGLGLRLIYFSYDVKMKEKGDIPEGYSVSREKKERFSLILESASTNQTSMYLCASSLRETQYFGPGTRLLVL.

The chain uses TRBV21-1 and TRBJ2-4; TRBD1, as called in the table, went unchecked against the DNA. TRBV21-1 is tagged as a pseudogene. The length of the CDR3 is 14 residues. The CDR3 sequence is CASSFTDRVNIQYF. CDR3 bases: TGTGCCAGCAGCTTTACCGACAGGGTGAACATTCAGTACTTC.

The rearrangement links TRBV11-2 to TRBJ2-7; 7 bases line up with TRBD2. V was clipped by 7 bases and J by 5 bases; unmatched bases: 14. Looked up from germline, CDR1 is SGHAT and CDR2 is FQNNGV. The CDR3 covers 15 residues. In nucleotides, the CDR3 is TGTGCCAGCACTGACGTTGAACTAGCGAGCCACGAGCAGTACTTC. It encodes CASTDVELASHEQYF.

This rearrangement joins TRBV9 to TRBJ2-3; 10 nucleotides match TRBD2. CDR1 is SGDLS and CDR2 is YYNGEE in the germline V gene. Trimming took 7 bases from V and 4 from J; bases not matched to a gene: 21. CDR3 length equals 19 residues. The CDR3 protein is CASHSVGRDEAGGSDTQYF. The DNA of the CDR3 is TGTGCCAGCCACAGCGTAGGGCGCGATGAAGCGGGGGGGTCAGATACGCAGTATTTT.

The rearrangement joins TRBV27 to TRBJ2-7; the match to TRBD2 covers 12 bases. Germline loops: CDR1 MNHEY, CDR2 SMNVEV (reference sequence). The CDR3 is 16 amino acids. V gave up 4 bases and J gave up 1 base; unmatched junction bases: 5. CDR3 amino acids: CASSYGLAGSSYEQYF. The CDR3 bases are TGTGCCAGCAGTTACGGACTAGCGGGGAGTTCCTACGAGCAGTACTTC.